A selection of T cell receptor beta chains follows, all from one sample in a study of cytomegalovirus exposure and HLA in healthy donors. The method was immunoSEQ multiplex PCR; TCRdb's version includes in-frame clones alone and lacks a portion of them. Here the sample spans roughly 110,000 clones, 77% being singletons. Sequencing input: PBMCs. The receptors originated from a male donor in good health and CMV-seronegative. The CDR3 runs from the conserved cysteine through the conserved F or W. A D gene is named only where the DNA matches it firmly. Some rows have no size entry. The others give once, few or many, or a class for an expanded clone.

d_call,j_call,v_call,cdr3_length,clone_size,cdr3_aa,cdr3_nt
NA,TRBJ1-6,TRBV6-5,13,few,CASSYSGGRPLHF,TGTGCCAGCAGTTACTCGGGGGGGCGGCCCCTCCACTTT
TRBD2,TRBJ2-2,TRBV28,14,NA,CATQTSENTGELFF,TGTGCCACCCAGACTAGCGAGAACACCGGGGAGCTGTTTTTT
NA,TRBJ1-4,TRBV5-1,14,once,CASSLPGVDEKLFF,TGCGCCAGCAGCTTGCCCGGGGTGGATGAAAAACTGTTTTTT
TRBD1,TRBJ2-1,TRBV29-1,14,NA,CSVEGTGVYNEQFF,TGCAGCGTTGAGGGGACAGGAGTTTACAATGAGCAGTTCTTC
TRBD2,TRBJ2-5,TRBV28,16,NA,CASSLGRAGGQETQYF,TGTGCCAGCAGTTTGGGTAGAGCGGGAGGGCAGGAGACCCAGTACTTC
TRBD2,TRBJ2-1,TRBV6-4,14,once,CASSVREGNVEQFF,TGTGCCAGCAGTGTACGGGAGGGTAATGTAGAGCAGTTCTTC
NA,TRBJ2-7,TRBV19,13,NA,CASSIDGDYEQYF,TGTGCCAGTAGTATTGACGGGGACTACGAGCAGTACTTC
TRBD1,TRBJ2-1,TRBV27,15,NA,CASSLSGQGLNEQFF,TGTGCCAGCAGTTTATCGGGACAGGGTTTAAATGAGCAGTTCTTC
NA,TRBJ1-6,TRBV6-1,14,NA,CASRRGPFDSPLHF,TGTGCCAGCAGACGCGGCCCCTTTGATTCACCCCTCCACTTT
TRBD2,TRBJ2-7,TRBV19,16,NA,CASSRLAGALGHEQYF,TGTGCCAGTAGTAGGCTAGCGGGAGCCCTAGGGCACGAGCAGTACTTC
NA,TRBJ2-3,TRBV30,15,NA,CAWSRSRKFTDTQYF,TGTGCCTGGAGCCGGTCCCGAAAATTCACAGATACGCAGTATTTT
NA,TRBJ2-7,TRBV9,15,NA,CASSRRTSGPGEQYF,TGTGCCAGCAGCCGTAGAACCAGCGGGCCGGGGGAGCAGTACTTC
NA,TRBJ1-1,TRBV14,17,NA,CASSPRLRERFDTEAFF,TGTGCCAGCAGCCCCCGGTTGAGGGAACGGTTTGACACTGAAGCTTTCTTT
TRBD1,TRBJ2-7,TRBV10-2,14,once,CASSEDGTDYEQYF,TGCGCCAGCAGTGAGGACGGGACAGATTACGAGCAGTACTTC
TRBD2,TRBJ2-7,TRBV6-5,16,NA,CASSSFGGRPPYEQYF,TGTGCCAGCAGTTCCTTCGGCGGGAGGCCTCCCTACGAGCAGTACTTC
NA,TRBJ2-1,TRBV27,14,NA,CASSLSASYNEQFF,TGTGCCAGCAGTCTTAGTGCCTCCTACAATGAGCAGTTCTTC
NA,TRBJ2-1,TRBV5-1,15,few,CASSLLASAVNEQFF,TGCGCCAGCAGCTTGTTGGCTAGCGCCGTTAATGAGCAGTTCTTC
NA,TRBJ1-1,TRBV19,14,NA,CASSIGGAITEAFF,TGTGCCAGTAGTATAGGGGGCGCGATCACTGAAGCTTTCTTT
NA,TRBJ2-7,TRBV10-2,14,NA,CASSRQPSSYEQYF,TGCGCCAGCAGCCGACAGCCGAGCTCCTACGAGCAGTACTTC
NA,TRBJ2-2,TRBV6-1,14,once,CASSLRWGGPELFF,TGTGCCAGCAGTTTACGTTGGGGGGGCCCGGAGCTGTTTTTT
TRBD2,TRBJ2-1,TRBV27,15,NA,CASQGWEGPYNEQFF,TGTGCCAGCCAGGGCTGGGAGGGCCCCTACAATGAGCAGTTCTTC
TRBD2,TRBJ2-1,TRBV6-6,16,NA,CASSLREGGSYNEQFF,TGTGCCAGCAGTCTGCGGGAGGGCGGCTCCTACAATGAGCAGTTCTTC
NA,TRBJ2-1,TRBV18,13,NA,CASYLGLSNEQFF,TGTGCCAGCTACCTGGGACTCAGTAATGAGCAGTTCTTC
NA,TRBJ2-1,TRBV18,13,NA,CASSPPRGGEQFF,TGTGCCAGCTCACCTCCTAGGGGTGGTGAGCAGTTCTTC
NA,TRBJ2-3,TRBV9,18,NA,CASSGGPLGEGGRVTQYF,TGTGCCAGCAGCGGAGGTCCCCTAGGGGAAGGGGGTAGGGTTACGCAGTATTTT
NA,TRBJ2-2,TRBV5-1,14,NA,CASSPGQNTGELFF,TGCGCCAGCAGCCCCGGACAGAACACCGGGGAGCTGTTTTTT
NA,TRBJ2-7,TRBV5-6,13,NA,CASSTDWTYEQYF,TGTGCCAGCAGCACTGACTGGACCTACGAGCAGTACTTC
TRBD2,TRBJ2-7,TRBV4-1,17,NA,CASSQPKSGRRLREQYF,TGCGCCAGCAGCCAACCCAAAAGCGGGAGACGGTTACGCGAGCAGTACTTC
TRBD2,TRBJ2-1,TRBV30,17,NA,CAWSVRRLAGVSQEQFF,TGTGCCTGGAGTGTACGGCGACTAGCGGGAGTTTCGCAGGAGCAGTTCTTC
NA,TRBJ2-7,TRBV21-1,19,NA,CASSPTGAGTSGPGYEQYF,TGTGCCAGCAGCCCGACAGGAGCCGGGACTAGCGGTCCCGGCTACGAGCAGTACTTC
NA,TRBJ2-7,TRBV5-4,12,NA,CASSYRESEQYF,TGTGCCAGCAGCTACCGGGAGAGCGAGCAGTACTTC
NA,TRBJ2-7,TRBV7-6,12,NA,CASSLLEGEQYF,TGTGCCAGCAGCTTATTAGAGGGCGAGCAGTACTTC
TRBD1,TRBJ2-3,TRBV11-2,14,NA,CASSLDRATDTQYF,TGTGCCAGCAGCTTGGACAGGGCGACAGATACGCAGTATTTT
NA,TRBJ1-1,TRBV19,14,NA,CASAPGNLFAEAFF,TGTGCCAGCGCCCCGGGGAACCTCTTCGCTGAAGCTTTCTTT
NA,TRBJ1-1,TRBV7-9,13,NA,CASSLDGDTEAFF,TGTGCCAGCAGCTTAGACGGGGACACTGAAGCTTTCTTT
NA,TRBJ1-5,TRBV6-5,13,NA,CASSYSRGRAQHF,TGTGCCAGCAGTTACTCTAGGGGGAGGGCCCAGCATTTT
TRBD2,TRBJ2-1,TRBV27,15,NA,CASSKRGSSYNEQFF,TGTGCCAGCAGTAAGCGGGGGAGCTCCTACAATGAGCAGTTCTTC